This is a list of T cell receptor beta chains from one sample in a study of blood T cell repertoires in COVID-19. Clones were sequenced by immunoSEQ multiplex PCR, and TCRdb holds only the in-frame ones, with some missing. The sample comprises over 65,000 clones, less than 85% of which are singletons, and 16% rests with the top ten. Sequencing used peripheral blood. These receptor sequences come from a man older than 75 with active COVID-19. CDR3s include the opening cysteine and the closing phenylalanine or tryptophan. The D gene is left open where the match is weak. Some rows have no size entry. The others give once, few or many, or a class for an expanded clone.

CDR3 DNA: TGTGCCAGCAGCCCATATAGCGGCCTTAGCACAGATACGCAGTATTTT; CDR3 protein: CASSPYSGLSTDTQYF; V gene: TRBV3-1/TRBV3-2; D gene: NA; clone size: NA; J gene: TRBJ2-3
CDR3 DNA: TGTGCCAGCAGCTTTAGAGGACTAGCGGGTAAAAATGAGCAGTTCTTC; CDR3 protein: CASSFRGLAGKNEQFF; V gene: TRBV7-2; D gene: TRBD2; clone size: NA; J gene: TRBJ2-1
CDR3 DNA: TGTGCCAGCAGCCAATTGGGACAGACTCAGCCCCAGCATTTT; CDR3 protein: CASSQLGQTQPQHF; V gene: TRBV4-2; D gene: TRBD1; clone size: NA; J gene: TRBJ1-5
CDR3 DNA: TGTGCCAGCAGCCAGAGAGGCCAGGGTGTAGAAGCTTTCTTT; CDR3 protein: CASSQRGQGVEAFF; V gene: TRBV3-1/TRBV3-2; D gene: NA; clone size: NA; J gene: TRBJ1-1
CDR3 DNA: TGTGCCAGCAGTTTAACCCCCCCCACGACGCGGTACTACAATGAGCAGTTCTTC; CDR3 protein: CASSLTPPTTRYYNEQFF; V gene: TRBV27; D gene: NA; clone size: NA; J gene: TRBJ2-1
CDR3 DNA: TGTGCCACCAGTGAACGGTCCTTCGCCGCGGAGACCCAGTACTTC; CDR3 protein: CATSERSFAAETQYF; V gene: TRBV24-1; D gene: NA; clone size: few; J gene: TRBJ2-5
CDR3 DNA: TGTGCCAGCAGCCAAGGAGGGGGAACCGGGGAGCTGTTTTTT; CDR3 protein: CASSQGGGTGELFF; V gene: TRBV3-1/TRBV3-2; D gene: NA; clone size: NA; J gene: TRBJ2-2
CDR3 DNA: TGTGCCAGCAGTCGTTCCGGGACAGACTCCTACGAGCAGTACTTC; CDR3 protein: CASSRSGTDSYEQYF; V gene: TRBV6-5; D gene: TRBD1; clone size: NA; J gene: TRBJ2-7
CDR3 DNA: TGTGCCAGCAGCTCCGCCGGGACAGGGTACGAGCAGTACTTC; CDR3 protein: CASSSAGTGYEQYF; V gene: TRBV7-2; D gene: TRBD1; clone size: NA; J gene: TRBJ2-7
CDR3 DNA: TGTGCCAGCAGCGCACCGGGAGCCGAGAACTACAATGAGCAGTTCTTC; CDR3 protein: CASSAPGAENYNEQFF; V gene: TRBV9; D gene: NA; clone size: NA; J gene: TRBJ2-1
CDR3 DNA: TGCGCCAGCAGCCAAGATCTCAGTGGTGGACAGGCGAGGGGAGCTTTCTTT; CDR3 protein: CASSQDLSGGQARGAFF; V gene: TRBV4-1; D gene: TRBD1; clone size: NA; J gene: TRBJ1-1
CDR3 DNA: TGTGCCAGCAGCAGGGGCAGAGAGAATGAAAAACTGTTTTTT; CDR3 protein: CASSRGRENEKLFF; V gene: TRBV7-2; D gene: NA; clone size: NA; J gene: TRBJ1-4
CDR3 DNA: TGTGCCAGCAGCTTAAGGCCAGTGCAGGGAGGAAGGAACATTGAAGCTTTCTTT; CDR3 protein: CASSLRPVQGGRNIEAFF; V gene: TRBV7-3; D gene: NA; clone size: NA; J gene: TRBJ1-1
CDR3 DNA: TGTGCCAGCAGCTCCGGACTAGCGGGGAGCGAGCAGTACTTC; CDR3 protein: CASSSGLAGSEQYF; V gene: TRBV7-2; D gene: TRBD2; clone size: NA; J gene: TRBJ2-7
CDR3 DNA: TGTGCCAGCAGCTTTGCCCCTCAGTACAATGAGCAGTTCTTC; CDR3 protein: CASSFAPQYNEQFF; V gene: TRBV11-2; D gene: NA; clone size: NA; J gene: TRBJ2-1
CDR3 DNA: TGCGCCAGCAGTCGATCCCTAGCGGGAGAGGTCAATGAGCAGTTCTTC; CDR3 protein: CASSRSLAGEVNEQFF; V gene: TRBV4-1; D gene: TRBD2; clone size: few; J gene: TRBJ2-1
CDR3 DNA: TGTGCCACAAGCGCGACAATCAAGACTACGAAGAGCAAAAACTACAATGAGCAGTTCTTC; CDR3 protein: CATSATIKTTKSKNYNEQFF; V gene: TRBV24-1; D gene: NA; clone size: NA; J gene: TRBJ2-1
CDR3 DNA: TGTGCCAGCAGCTTCATAGCGGGGGGACATAATGAGCAGTTCTTC; CDR3 protein: CASSFIAGGHNEQFF; V gene: TRBV7-3; D gene: TRBD2; clone size: NA; J gene: TRBJ2-1
CDR3 DNA: TGTGCCAGCAGCTTCACAGGGGGCGCAAATGAAAAACTGTTTTTT; CDR3 protein: CASSFTGGANEKLFF; V gene: TRBV7-2; D gene: TRBD1; clone size: NA; J gene: TRBJ1-4
CDR3 DNA: TGTGCCAGTAGTCCTCTTACGGGACTCGACACCTACAATGAGCAGTTCTTC; CDR3 protein: CASSPLTGLDTYNEQFF; V gene: TRBV19; D gene: NA; clone size: NA; J gene: TRBJ2-1
CDR3 DNA: TGTGCCAGCAGGAAAGCGGGGGTGAGCACAGATACGCAGTATTTT; CDR3 protein: CASRKAGVSTDTQYF; V gene: TRBV6-5; D gene: TRBD2; clone size: few; J gene: TRBJ2-3
CDR3 DNA: TGCAGCGTTGTATGGGACGGGGGGTATGGCTACACCTTC; CDR3 protein: CSVVWDGGYGYTF; V gene: TRBV29-1; D gene: NA; clone size: NA; J gene: TRBJ1-2
CDR3 DNA: TGTGCCAGCAGCGCAGACAGGGGGGTTTCCTACGAGCAGTACTTC; CDR3 protein: CASSADRGVSYEQYF; V gene: TRBV5-4; D gene: TRBD1; clone size: NA; J gene: TRBJ2-7
CDR3 DNA: TGCGCCAGCAGCCACGACAGGGGCAACTACGAGCAGTACTTC; CDR3 protein: CASSHDRGNYEQYF; V gene: TRBV5-1; D gene: TRBD1; clone size: NA; J gene: TRBJ2-7
CDR3 DNA: TGTGCCAGCAGTTACTCGACTGCTACCGGGGAGCTGTTTTTT; CDR3 protein: CASSYSTATGELFF; V gene: TRBV6-2/TRBV6-3; D gene: NA; clone size: once; J gene: TRBJ2-2
CDR3 DNA: TGTGCCAGCAGCTTAGCCCTGACAGGGCGGGCTGAAGCTTTCTTT; CDR3 protein: CASSLALTGRAEAFF; V gene: TRBV7-9; D gene: TRBD1; clone size: many; J gene: TRBJ1-1
CDR3 DNA: TGTGCCAGCAGCCGTCTAGCCGGGAGAGAGACCCAGTACTTC; CDR3 protein: CASSRLAGRETQYF; V gene: TRBV7-9; D gene: NA; clone size: NA; J gene: TRBJ2-5
CDR3 DNA: TGTGCCAGCAGCTCCGGGACTAGCGGGGGGGCTGGGGTGACCCAGTACTTC; CDR3 protein: CASSSGTSGGAGVTQYF; V gene: TRBV11-3; D gene: TRBD2; clone size: NA; J gene: TRBJ2-5
CDR3 DNA: TGTGCCAGCAGCGCCGGGACAGCAGAGACCCAGTACTTC; CDR3 protein: CASSAGTAETQYF; V gene: TRBV6-2/TRBV6-3; D gene: TRBD1; clone size: NA; J gene: TRBJ2-5
CDR3 DNA: TGTGCCAGCAGCTTAACCGGGACAGGGCGCACCGGGGAGCTGTTTTTT; CDR3 protein: CASSLTGTGRTGELFF; V gene: TRBV7-3; D gene: TRBD1; clone size: NA; J gene: TRBJ2-2
CDR3 DNA: TGTGCCAGCAGCTTGTATGGGACAGTGCCCTCTGGGGCCAACGTCCTGACTTTC; CDR3 protein: CASSLYGTVPSGANVLTF; V gene: TRBV5-6; D gene: TRBD1; clone size: NA; J gene: TRBJ2-6
CDR3 DNA: TGTGCCAGCAGTGACGTAACGGGTACTAATGAAAAACTGTTTTTT; CDR3 protein: CASSDVTGTNEKLFF; V gene: TRBV2; D gene: NA; clone size: few; J gene: TRBJ1-4
CDR3 DNA: TGTGCCAGCAGCCAAGGCGATACGGGACAGGGAGAGACCCAGTACTTC; CDR3 protein: CASSQGDTGQGETQYF; V gene: TRBV3-1/TRBV3-2; D gene: TRBD1; clone size: NA; J gene: TRBJ2-5
CDR3 DNA: TGTGCCAGCAGTGGGGGCGGAGTTACCCCTACTAGCACAGATACGCAGTATTTT; CDR3 protein: CASSGGGVTPTSTDTQYF; V gene: TRBV2; D gene: NA; clone size: NA; J gene: TRBJ2-3
CDR3 DNA: TGTGCCAGCAGTTACGGACAGGGAAGGGAACAGCCCCAGCATTTT; CDR3 protein: CASSYGQGREQPQHF; V gene: TRBV6-5; D gene: TRBD1; clone size: NA; J gene: TRBJ1-5
CDR3 DNA: TGTGCCAGCAGTTACTTGGGCAGGGGTGGTATCAACAATCAGCCCCAGCATTTT; CDR3 protein: CASSYLGRGGINNQPQHF; V gene: TRBV6-2/TRBV6-3; D gene: NA; clone size: NA; J gene: TRBJ1-5
CDR3 DNA: TGTGCCAGCAGCTTAAATGGGGCCCCCTCTGGGGCCAACGTCCTGACTTTC; CDR3 protein: CASSLNGAPSGANVLTF; V gene: TRBV7-9; D gene: NA; clone size: few; J gene: TRBJ2-6
CDR3 DNA: TGCAGCGTTGCTGGAGGGCCGGGGAGGGAGCTGTTTTTT; CDR3 protein: CSVAGGPGRELFF; V gene: TRBV29-1; D gene: NA; clone size: NA; J gene: TRBJ2-2
CDR3 DNA: TGCGCCAGCAGCTTGGGGGACAGGGGGCTAGGCTATGGCTACACCTTC; CDR3 protein: CASSLGDRGLGYGYTF; V gene: TRBV5-1; D gene: TRBD1; clone size: NA; J gene: TRBJ1-2
CDR3 DNA: TGTGCCAGCAGAGCACTAGCGGGAGCCTACGAGCAGTACTTC; CDR3 protein: CASRALAGAYEQYF; V gene: TRBV11-2; D gene: TRBD2; clone size: NA; J gene: TRBJ2-7
CDR3 DNA: TGTGCCAGCAGCTTAAGGGACAGGGCTCTGCATCAGCCCCAGCATTTT; CDR3 protein: CASSLRDRALHQPQHF; V gene: TRBV7-8; D gene: TRBD1; clone size: NA; J gene: TRBJ1-5
CDR3 DNA: TGTGCCAGCACTTCTGACTACTACGAGCAGTACTTC; CDR3 protein: CASTSDYYEQYF; V gene: TRBV28; D gene: NA; clone size: NA; J gene: TRBJ2-7
CDR3 DNA: TGTGCCAGCAGCCAAACGGCAGTCTCGGGGGAAAAACTGTTTTTT; CDR3 protein: CASSQTAVSGEKLFF; V gene: TRBV9; D gene: NA; clone size: NA; J gene: TRBJ1-4
CDR3 DNA: TGTGCCAGCAGCTTGGACAGAAACAATCAGCCCCAGCATTTT; CDR3 protein: CASSLDRNNQPQHF; V gene: TRBV5-6; D gene: NA; clone size: NA; J gene: TRBJ1-5
CDR3 DNA: TGTGCCAGCAGCGAACTAGCGGGGGGGCTAGACAATGAGCAGTTCTTC; CDR3 protein: CASSELAGGLDNEQFF; V gene: TRBV27; D gene: TRBD2; clone size: few; J gene: TRBJ2-1
CDR3 DNA: TGTGCCAGCAGTCCCTTTTTTGAGCAGTTCTTC; CDR3 protein: CASSPFFEQFF; V gene: TRBV6-6; D gene: NA; clone size: NA; J gene: TRBJ2-1
CDR3 DNA: TGTGCCAGCAGCTTCCAGCTAGCGGGGACAAACATTCAGTACTTC; CDR3 protein: CASSFQLAGTNIQYF; V gene: TRBV5-4; D gene: TRBD2; clone size: NA; J gene: TRBJ2-4